This T cell receptor beta chain was identified in a study of shared clonotypes between healthy human individuals. Repertoires were generated with immunoSEQ multiplex PCR, while TCRdb's copy carries only in-frame clones and drops some. The repertoire holds around 530,000 clones, with 70% to 80% as singletons. The V gene end was trimmed by 1 base and the J gene end by 4 bases; junction bases not matched to a gene: 7. CDR1 and CDR2 from the germline V gene are SGHTA and FQGNSA. CDR3 size: 16 residues. The chain combines TRBV7-2 with TRBJ2-1, with 7 nucleotides matching TRBD2. The sample comprised PBMCs. The TCR sequence derives from a woman in her thirties or forties in good health. Some clones in this sample may be carry-over from other donors' samples. DNA for the CDR3: TGTGCCAGCAGCTTAGGGCCCGGGAGGTCATACAATGAGCAGTTCTTC. This sequence encodes CASSLGPGRSYNEQFF.